These 21 T cell receptor beta chains came from one sample sequenced in a study of blood T cells in healthy people across ages. PCR was performed a second time for about 7 to 11 cycles using a sample-barcoded 5' primer and a J-beta primer mix. TCRdb passed the 5' RACE reads through MiXCR, listing each CDR3 protein once. The repertoire holds 1.4 million or so distinct CDR3 sequences, with roughly 43% as singletons. The sequenced material came from blood. The receptors derive from a woman aged 18-29 years in good health.

For this clonotype: The germline gene is not matched at one end of the junction; a read error may be the cause. The chain carries TRBV6-5 and TRBJ2-2, with TRBD1 as a possible D gene (6 bases). CDR1 is MNHEY and CDR2 is SVGAGI in the germline V gene. The CDR3 has 15 amino acids. Here the CDR3 reads CASSSGTLNTGELFF. In DNA form, the CDR3 reads TGCGCCAGCAGTTCCGGGACACTGAACACCGGGGAGCTGTTTTTT.

The sample holds one count of this clonotype. The chain recombines TRBV29-1 with TRBJ1-2; D remains unclear. Germline-derived CDR1 and CDR2 are SQVTM and ANQGSEA. This CDR3 spans 13 amino acids. The CDR3 coding sequence is TGCAGTGACGCTGGGTCAGCCCTCTATGGCTACACCTTC. Its translation is CSDAGSALYGYTF.

CDR3 bases: TGTGCCAGCAGCTTGGAAGGACTAGCGGGGGAGTATGAGCAGTTCTTC. Translation gives CASSLEGLAGEYEQFF. The chain uses TRBV5-5 and TRBJ2-1; 13 bases are a match to TRBD2. CDR3 length: 16 amino acids. Germline CDR1 is SGHKS and CDR2 is YYEKEE (reference sequence). J was trimmed by 8 bases and V by 0 bases; bases with no gene match: 5.

A few counts support this clonotype. The chain couples TRBV7-2 to TRBJ1-6, with D possibly matching TRBD1 (5 bases). CDR1 and CDR2 (germline): SGHTA, FQGNSA. Trimming shortened V by 4 bases and J by 11 bases, and 12 bases separated the two germline ends. The CDR3 length is 13 residues. CDR3 amino acids: CASSYSTAAPLHF. CDR3 bases: TGTGCCAGCAGCTATTCGACAGCGGCACCCCTCCACTTT.

This clonotype turned up a few times. The rearrangement links TRBV7-2 to TRBJ1-1; no firm D call. V lost 3 bases and J 1 base, leaving 9 bases between the germline ends. Germline V CDR1 and CDR2: SGHTA, FQGNSA. CDR3 length: 14 amino acids. DNA for the CDR3: TGTGCCAGCAGCTTGGAAAGGACGAACACTGAAGCTTTCTTT. This encodes CASSLERTNTEAFF.

This clonotype was counted only a few times. The chain carries TRBV7-9 and TRBJ2-7; 8 bases fit TRBD2. The germline gives CDR1 SEHNR, CDR2 FQNEAQ (reference sequence). V shed 10 bases, J shed 2 bases, and the junction held 10 bases outside the gene matches. This CDR3 comprises 14 residues. The CDR3 DNA sequence: TGTGCCATGAAGAGGAGCGGGGGTGCCTACGAGCAGTACTTC. This codes for CAMKRSGGAYEQYF.

The table lists this clonotype with a few counts. The chain is built from TRBV12-3 or TRBV12-4 and TRBJ1-2; D is unclear. The length of the CDR3 is 16 residues. V dropped 4 bases and J dropped 0 bases, with 15 bases sitting between them. Written as DNA, the CDR3 is TGTGCCAGCAGTTCCTTAGCCCTCGTTGCTAACTATGGCTACACCTTC. Amino acids: CASSSLALVANYGYTF.

J is TRBJ2-1 and V is TRBV7-2; D not certain. CDR1 and CDR2 from the germline V gene are SGHTA and FQGNSA. Trimming took off 6 bases at V and 1 base at J, with 13 bases between the two ends. This CDR3 region has 15 residues. CDR3 in amino acids: CASRSTRASYNEQFF. DNA of the CDR3: TGTGCCAGCAGATCGACCCGGGCTTCCTACAATGAGCAGTTCTTC.

The genes are TRBV13 and TRBJ2-7; no clear D gene. Per germline, CDR1 PRHDT and CDR2 FYEKMQ (reference sequence). The ends were cut back, 5 bases at V and 7 bases at J, with 24 bases in the middle. This CDR3 region has 16 residues. CDR3 DNA sequence: TGTGCCAGCAGCAAAGGACGGTGGAGCTCCTACAATGAGCAGTACTTC. Its translation: CASSKGRWSSYNEQYF. The full variable domain, in which reference TRBV13 and TRBJ2-7 provide the parts outside the CDR3, is AAGVIQSPRHLIKEKRETATLKCYPIPRHDTVYWYQQGPGQDPQFLISFYEKMQSDKGSIPDRFSAQQFSDYHSELNMSSLELGDSALYFCASSKGRWSSYNEQYFGPGTRLTVT.

The chain has TRBV6-2 or TRBV6-3 and TRBJ1-5, with a possible D match to TRBD1 (5 bases). The V gene lost 6 bases and the J gene lost 6 bases, with 12 bases spanning the gap. The V gene's germline CDR1 is MNHEY and CDR2 SVGEGT. CDR3 length: 13 amino acids. CDR3 in amino acids: CASSRGRVQPQHF. The CDR3 nucleotides read TGTGCCAGCAGCAGAGGCAGGGTTCAGCCCCAGCATTTT.

This clonotype was counted a few times. This chain links TRBV27 with TRBJ2-5, with D perhaps being TRBD1 or TRBD2 (5 bases each). This CDR3 contains 15 residues. Germline CDR1 reads MNHEY; CDR2 reads SMNVEV (reference sequence). V lost 0 bases and J lost 7, with 15 bases in between. This chain's CDR3 is CASSLSRDPRGTQYF. The CDR3, as DNA: TGTGCCAGCAGTTTATCCCGGGACCCCAGAGGGACCCAGTACTTC.

The genes are TRBV7-2 and TRBJ2-5; TRBD2 aligns across 8 bases. The CDR3 has 13 residues. Germline-derived CDR1 and CDR2 are SGHTA and FQGNSA. V lost 6 bases to trimming and J lost 4 bases; unmatched junction nucleotides: 4. CDR3 loop: CASRMGLGETQYF. DNA of the CDR3: TGTGCCAGCAGAATGGGACTAGGAGAGACCCAGTACTTC. The whole variable domain, filled in from reference TRBV7-2 and TRBJ2-5, reads GAGVSQSPSNKVTEKGKDVELRCDPISGHTALYWYRQSLGQGLEFLIYFQGNSAPDKSGLPSDRFSAERTGGSVSTLTIQRTQQEDSAVYLCASRMGLGETQYFGPGTRLLVL.

The genes are TRBV7-3 and TRBJ2-1; D perhaps matches TRBD2 (5 bases). TRBJ2-7 explains the end of the DNA better; the J call may be wrong. Germline CDR1 reads SGHTA; CDR2 reads FQGTGA. This CDR3 is built from 16 residues. Here the CDR3 DNA reads TGTGCCAGCAGCTCCTCGCGAGGGCCTAGGTACAATGAGCAGTACTTC. Its protein product is CASSSSRGPRYNEQYF.

This chain joins TRBV20-1 and TRBJ2-7; 7 nucleotides align to TRBD2. This CDR3 has 13 residues. The germline V gene has CDR1 DFQATT and CDR2 SNEGSKA (reference sequence). J lost 2 bases, V lost 8 bases, and 9 bases had no gene match. The CDR3 protein is CSSFRDYPYEQYF. The CDR3 DNA reads TGCAGTTCCTTCCGGGACTACCCCTACGAGCAGTACTTC.

This clonotype has more than one count but fewer than ten. The chain employs TRBV7-9 and TRBJ2-7; tentatively, D is TRBD1 (6 bases). Germline CDR1 is SEHNR and CDR2 is FQNEAQ (reference sequence). The CDR3 spans 13 residues. Trimming removed 5 bases at V and 3 bases at J, with 11 bases between. The CDR3 bases are TGTGCCAGCAGCAAAAAACAGGGCTACGAGCAGTACTTC. Protein product: CASSKKQGYEQYF.

J is TRBJ1-1 and V is TRBV4-3, with TRBD1 identical over 7 bases. Per the germline V gene, CDR1 is LGHNA and CDR2 is YSLEER. The CDR3 length is 15 residues. J was trimmed by 1 base and V by 3 bases; bases with no gene match: 5. CDR3 sequence: CASSQQQGRNTEAFF. CDR3 in DNA: TGCGCCAGCAGCCAGCAACAGGGGAGGAACACTGAAGCTTTCTTT.

J is TRBJ2-7 and V is TRBV29-1, with 9 nucleotides matching TRBD1. The CDR3 is 14 residues long. V shed 5 bases, J shed 2 bases, and the junction held 7 bases outside the gene matches. Per germline, CDR1 SQVTM and CDR2 ANQGSEA. The CDR3 nucleotides read TGCAGCGTTAAAACCGGGACAGGGACCTACGAGCAGTACTTC. Translated: CSVKTGTGTYEQYF.

This chain joins TRBV20-1 and TRBJ1-6, with 7 positions matching TRBD1. Germline CDR1 DFQATT, CDR2 SNEGSKA (reference sequence). The CDR3 covers 14 residues. With 3 bases clipped from V and 7 bases from J, the junction kept 6 bases outside the gene matches. Here the CDR3 reads CSASTGRGNSPLHF. CDR3 DNA: TGCAGTGCTAGCACGGGCAGGGGGAATTCACCCCTCCACTTT.

This clonotype was seen only a few times. The V gene is TRBV10-3, the J gene TRBJ2-1, with 8 bases identical to TRBD2. V shed 6 bases, J shed 0 bases, and the junction held 4 bases outside the gene matches. This CDR3 has 15 residues. Germline loops: CDR1 ENHRY, CDR2 SYGVKD. CDR3 coding DNA: TGTGCCATCAGAGCCGGGACTAGCTCCTACAATGAGCAGTTCTTC. Translating gives CAIRAGTSSYNEQFF.

In this sample, this clonotype turned up a few times. V gene TRBV7-3 combines with J gene TRBJ1-2; 10 bases are a match to TRBD1. The CDR3 runs 17 residues. CDR1 is SGHTA, CDR2 FQGTGA, per germline. After removal of 5 bases from V and 3 bases from J, the junction contained 12 bases not matched to a gene. The CDR3 is CASSQTGTGVLDYGYTF. The CDR3 nucleotides are TGTGCCAGCAGCCAAACCGGGACAGGGGTATTGGACTATGGCTACACCTTC.

This chain joins TRBV20-1 and TRBJ1-3, with a weak D call TRBD1 (5 bases). CDR3 size: 11 residues. Between the trimmed V and J ends, which lost 6 bases and 9 bases, there was a span of 12 bases. Germline V lookup: CDR1 DFQATT, CDR2 SNEGSKA (reference sequence). DNA for the CDR3: TGCAGTGCGGCAGGGACCGGCACCATATATTTT. It specifies CSAAGTGTIYF.